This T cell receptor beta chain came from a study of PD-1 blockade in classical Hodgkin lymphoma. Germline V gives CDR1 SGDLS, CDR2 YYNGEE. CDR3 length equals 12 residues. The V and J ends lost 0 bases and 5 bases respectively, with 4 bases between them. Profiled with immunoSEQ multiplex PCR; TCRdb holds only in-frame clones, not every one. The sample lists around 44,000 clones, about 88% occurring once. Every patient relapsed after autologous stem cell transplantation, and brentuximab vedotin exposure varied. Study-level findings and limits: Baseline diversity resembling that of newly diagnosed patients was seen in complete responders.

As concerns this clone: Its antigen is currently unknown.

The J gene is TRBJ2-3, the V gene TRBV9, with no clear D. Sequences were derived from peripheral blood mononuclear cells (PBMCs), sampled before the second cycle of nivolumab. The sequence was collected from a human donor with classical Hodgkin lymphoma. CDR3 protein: CASSVALDTQYF. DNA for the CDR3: TGTGCCAGCAGCGTAGCGCTAGATACGCAGTATTTT.